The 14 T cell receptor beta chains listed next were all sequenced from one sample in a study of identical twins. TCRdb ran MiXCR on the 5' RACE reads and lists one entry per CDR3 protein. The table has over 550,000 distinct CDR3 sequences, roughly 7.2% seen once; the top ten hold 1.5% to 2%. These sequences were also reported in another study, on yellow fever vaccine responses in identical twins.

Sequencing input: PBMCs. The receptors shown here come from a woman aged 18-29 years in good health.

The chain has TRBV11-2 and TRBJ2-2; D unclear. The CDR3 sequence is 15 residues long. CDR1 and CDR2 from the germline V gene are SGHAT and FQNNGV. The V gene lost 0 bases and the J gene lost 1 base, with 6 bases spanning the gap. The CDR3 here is CASSLEIWNTGELFF. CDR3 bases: TGTGCCAGCAGCTTAGAAATTTGGAACACCGGGGAGCTGTTTTTT.

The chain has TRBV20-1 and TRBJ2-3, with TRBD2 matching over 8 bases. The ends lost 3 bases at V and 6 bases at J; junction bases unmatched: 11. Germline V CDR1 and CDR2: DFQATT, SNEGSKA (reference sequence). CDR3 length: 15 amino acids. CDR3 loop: CSARKVAGSWDTQYF. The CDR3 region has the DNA TGCAGTGCTAGGAAGGTAGCGGGAAGTTGGGATACGCAGTATTTT.

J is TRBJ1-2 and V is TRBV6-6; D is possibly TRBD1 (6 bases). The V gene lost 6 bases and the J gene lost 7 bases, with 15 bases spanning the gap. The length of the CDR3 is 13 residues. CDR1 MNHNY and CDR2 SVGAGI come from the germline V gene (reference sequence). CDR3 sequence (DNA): TGTGCCAGCAGCCCCATAGAGGGGGTTGGCTACACCTTC. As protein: CASSPIEGVGYTF.

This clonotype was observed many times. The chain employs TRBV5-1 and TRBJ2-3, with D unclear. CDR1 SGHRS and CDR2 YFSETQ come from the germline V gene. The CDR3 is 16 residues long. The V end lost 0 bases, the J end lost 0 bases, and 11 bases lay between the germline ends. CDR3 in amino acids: CASSLVLSLSTDTQYF. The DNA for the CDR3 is TGCGCCAGCAGCTTGGTTCTAAGTCTTAGCACAGATACGCAGTATTTT. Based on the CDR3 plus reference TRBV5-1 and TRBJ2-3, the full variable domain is KAGVTQTPRYLIKTRGQQVTLSCSPISGHRSVSWYQQTPGQGLQFLFEYFSETQRNKGNFPGRFSGRQFSNSRSEMNVSTLELGDSALYLCASSLVLSLSTDTQYFGPGTRLTVL.

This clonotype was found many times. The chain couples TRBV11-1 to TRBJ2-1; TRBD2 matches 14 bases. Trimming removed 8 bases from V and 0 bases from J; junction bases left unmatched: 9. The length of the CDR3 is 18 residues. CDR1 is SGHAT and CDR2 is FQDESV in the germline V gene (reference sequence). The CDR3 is CASGPGLAGVDSYNEQFF. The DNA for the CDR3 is TGTGCCAGCGGACCGGGACTAGCGGGAGTAGACTCCTACAATGAGCAGTTCTTC.

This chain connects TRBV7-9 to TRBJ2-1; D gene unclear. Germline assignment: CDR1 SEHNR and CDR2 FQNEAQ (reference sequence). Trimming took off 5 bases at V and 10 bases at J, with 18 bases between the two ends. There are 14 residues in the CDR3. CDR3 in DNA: TGTGCCAGCAGCCCACGCGTGGTGGCAGGCGAGCAGTTCTTC. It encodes CASSPRVVAGEQFF. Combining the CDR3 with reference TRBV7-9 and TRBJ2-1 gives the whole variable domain DTGVSQNPRHKITKRGQNVTFRCDPISEHNRLYWYRQTLGQGPEFLTYFQNEAQLEKSRLLSDRFSAERPKGSFSTLEIQRTEQGDSAMYLCASSPRVVAGEQFFGPGTRLTVL.

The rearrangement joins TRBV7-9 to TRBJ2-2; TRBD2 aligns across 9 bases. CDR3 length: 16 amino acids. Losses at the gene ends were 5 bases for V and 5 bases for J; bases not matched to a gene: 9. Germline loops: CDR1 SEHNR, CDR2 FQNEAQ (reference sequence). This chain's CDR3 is CASSPPAGGSTGELFF. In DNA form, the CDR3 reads TGTGCCAGCAGCCCACCAGCGGGAGGTTCGACCGGGGAGCTGTTTTTT. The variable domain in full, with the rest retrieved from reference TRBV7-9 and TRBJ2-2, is DTGVSQNPRHKITKRGQNVTFRCDPISEHNRLYWYRQTLGQGPEFLTYFQNEAQLEKSRLLSDRFSAERPKGSFSTLEIQRTEQGDSAMYLCASSPPAGGSTGELFFGEGSRLTVL.

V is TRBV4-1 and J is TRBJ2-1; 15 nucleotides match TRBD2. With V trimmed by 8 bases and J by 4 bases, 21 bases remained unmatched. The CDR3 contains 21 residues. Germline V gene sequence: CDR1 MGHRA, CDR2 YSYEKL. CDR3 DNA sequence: TGCGCCAGCCAACCTATTTCACCTCCGGGACTAGCGGGAGGTGGTTACAATGAGCAGTTCTTC. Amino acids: CASQPISPPGLAGGGYNEQFF.

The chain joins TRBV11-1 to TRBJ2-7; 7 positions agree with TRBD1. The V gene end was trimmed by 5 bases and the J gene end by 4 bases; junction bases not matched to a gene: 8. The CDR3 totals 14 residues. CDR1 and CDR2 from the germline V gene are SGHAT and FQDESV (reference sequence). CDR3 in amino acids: CASSKTDRTYEQYV. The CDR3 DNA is TGTGCCAGCAGCAAGACGGACAGGACATACGAGCAGTACGTC.

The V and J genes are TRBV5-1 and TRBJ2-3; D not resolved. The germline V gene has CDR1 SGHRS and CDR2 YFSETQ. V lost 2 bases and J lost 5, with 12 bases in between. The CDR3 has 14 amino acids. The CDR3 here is CASSLGLMGDTQYF. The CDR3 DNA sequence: TGCGCCAGCAGCTTAGGCCTAATGGGAGATACGCAGTATTTT. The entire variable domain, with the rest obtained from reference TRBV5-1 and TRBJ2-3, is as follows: KAGVTQTPRYLIKTRGQQVTLSCSPISGHRSVSWYQQTPGQGLQFLFEYFSETQRNKGNFPGRFSGRQFSNSRSEMNVSTLELGDSALYLCASSLGLMGDTQYFGPGTRLTVL.

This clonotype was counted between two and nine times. The CDR3 protein is CASSEPYTSGEQYF. CDR3 nucleotides: TGTGCCAGCAGTGAACCCTATACGAGCGGGGAGCAGTACTTC. The chain combines TRBV25-1 with TRBJ2-7; TRBD2 is a possible D gene (6 bases). The CDR3 length is 14 residues. Germline V gives CDR1 MGHDK, CDR2 SYGVNS. V was trimmed by 2 bases and J by 7 bases, leaving 15 bases between them.

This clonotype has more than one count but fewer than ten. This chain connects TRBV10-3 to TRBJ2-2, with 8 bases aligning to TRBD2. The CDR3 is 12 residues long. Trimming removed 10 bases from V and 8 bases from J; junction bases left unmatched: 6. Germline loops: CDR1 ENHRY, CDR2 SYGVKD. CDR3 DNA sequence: TGTGCCACCACAGCGGGGGTTGGGGAGCTGTTTTTT. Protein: CATTAGVGELFF.

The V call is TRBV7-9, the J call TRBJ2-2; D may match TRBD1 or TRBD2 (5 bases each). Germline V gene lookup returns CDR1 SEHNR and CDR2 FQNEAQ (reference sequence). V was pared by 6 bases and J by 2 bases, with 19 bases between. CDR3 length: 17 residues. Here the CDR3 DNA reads TGTGCCAGCAGTCCCGGTGCCGGGGACGGAAACACCGGGGAGCTGTTTTTT. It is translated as CASSPGAGDGNTGELFF. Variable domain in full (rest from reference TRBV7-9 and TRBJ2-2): DTGVSQNPRHKITKRGQNVTFRCDPISEHNRLYWYRQTLGQGPEFLTYFQNEAQLEKSRLLSDRFSAERPKGSFSTLEIQRTEQGDSAMYLCASSPGAGDGNTGELFFGEGSRLTVL.

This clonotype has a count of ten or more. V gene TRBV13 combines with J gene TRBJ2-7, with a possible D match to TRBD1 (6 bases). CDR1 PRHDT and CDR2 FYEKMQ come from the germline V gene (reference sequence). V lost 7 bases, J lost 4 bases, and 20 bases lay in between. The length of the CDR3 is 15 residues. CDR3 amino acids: CASTIVGAPPYEQYV. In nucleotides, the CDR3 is TGTGCCAGCACCATAGTGGGGGCCCCCCCTTACGAGCAGTACGTC.